One and the same sample provided the 28 T cell receptor beta chains below, sequenced in a study of control samples from healthy donors and cancer patients (dated by TCRdb to 2020 to 2021). The library was prepared using the immunoSEQ multiplex PCR assay. Entries here come from immuneACCESS through TCRdb and include only in-frame sequences with V and J called. Some clones fail to appear in such tables; in the studies checked, an unresolved V gene covers under half of the shortfall, and the cause of the remainder is unknown. For this sample there are about 250,000 clones; roughly 87% appear just once. The ten largest clones represent about 14% of the sample. The sample taken for sequencing was PBMCs. The receptors come from a woman aged 60-70 years with lung cancer.

The chain employs TRBV7-9 and TRBJ1-2; no reliable D call. CDR1 is SEHNR, CDR2 FQNEAQ, per germline (reference sequence). The germline V and J ends were trimmed by 3 bases and 1 base, with 15 bases remaining between them. There are 16 residues in the CDR3. CDR3: CASSFNTRIYNYGYTF. The DNA for the CDR3 is TGTGCCAGCAGCTTCAATACACGGATTTATAACTATGGCTACACCTTC.

The V and J genes are TRBV2 and TRBJ1-5, with D maybe TRBD1 (5 bases). Germline V gene sequence: CDR1 SNHLY, CDR2 FYNNEI. Trimming pared 7 bases from V and 2 bases from J, leaving 9 bases between. CDR3 size: 13 residues. This chain's CDR3 is CASTGTRNQPQHF. The CDR3 nucleotides read TGTGCCAGCACAGGGACCCGCAATCAGCCCCAGCATTTT.

This chain uses TRBV19 with TRBJ2-7; D possibly matches TRBD1 or TRBD2 (5 bases each). Germline-derived CDR1 and CDR2 are LNHDA and SQIVND (reference sequence). This CDR3 is 15 amino acids long. The V and J ends lost 3 bases and 3 bases respectively, with 15 bases between them. CDR3 region: CASSMRGPGLYEQYF. As DNA, the CDR3 is TGTGCCAGTAGTATGAGGGGACCTGGACTCTACGAGCAGTACTTC.

The chain recombines TRBV6-5 with TRBJ1-5; possible D gene TRBD1, 5 bases. V gave up 6 bases and J gave up 2 bases, with 8 bases separating them. Germline CDR1 MNHEY, CDR2 SVGAGI. CDR3 length equals 13 residues. CDR3 loop: CASSIGGNQPQHF. The CDR3 region has the DNA TGTGCCAGCAGCATAGGGGGCAATCAGCCCCAGCATTTT.

The chain uses TRBV6-4 and TRBJ2-1, with D unresolved. The CDR3 covers 16 residues. Germline V lookup: CDR1 MRHNA, CDR2 SNTAGT. The ends were cut back, 2 bases at V and 0 bases at J, with 11 bases in the middle. CDR3 sequence: CASSDRHTSSYNEQFF. The CDR3 nucleotides are TGTGCCAGCAGTGACCGACACACATCCTCCTACAATGAGCAGTTCTTC.

V and J are TRBV7-3 and TRBJ1-2; 9 nucleotides align to TRBD1. CDR3 length: 15 residues. V shed 6 bases, J shed 4 bases, and the junction held 9 bases outside the gene matches. Germline V CDR1 and CDR2: SGHTA, FQGTGA. The CDR3 nucleotides are TGTGCCAGCAGGAAAACCGGGACAGGGAGCTATGGCTACACCTTC. Translation gives CASRKTGTGSYGYTF.

J is TRBJ1-5 and V is TRBV4-1; D gene uncertain. V dropped 1 base and J dropped 1 base, with 8 bases sitting between them. This CDR3 region has 15 residues. Germline-derived CDR1 and CDR2 are MGHRA and YSYEKL. CDR3 loop: CASSQARASNQPQHF. The CDR3 DNA is TGCGCCAGCAGCCAAGCCCGGGCAAGCAATCAGCCCCAGCATTTT.

The chain carries TRBV6-6 and TRBJ1-4, with 7 bases matching TRBD1. This CDR3 comprises 16 residues. The V gene's germline CDR1 is MNHNY and CDR2 SVGAGI (reference sequence). The V gene end was trimmed by 0 bases and the J gene end by 7 bases; junction bases not matched to a gene: 8. Here the CDR3 DNA reads TGTGCCAGCAGTTACTCTACAGGGGCTGCTGGTGAAAAACTGTTTTTT. Amino acid sequence: CASSYSTGAAGEKLFF.

The chain employs TRBV9 and TRBJ1-2; TRBD1 is a possible D gene (6 bases). V dropped 2 bases and J dropped 7 bases, with 12 bases sitting between them. The CDR3 length is 13 residues. Germline loops: CDR1 SGDLS, CDR2 YYNGEE. The CDR3 is CASSVGTGSGYTF. CDR3 sequence (DNA): TGTGCCAGCAGCGTCGGCACAGGGAGTGGCTACACCTTC.

There are a few counts of this clone. The chain has TRBV2 and TRBJ1-2, with a weak D call TRBD1 (6 bases). Germline loops: CDR1 SNHLY, CDR2 FYNNEI. There are 16 residues in the CDR3. Trimming took off 4 bases at V and 5 bases at J, with 20 bases between the two ends. DNA of the CDR3: TGTGCCAGCAGTGCTGACCGCGGGACACGAGAATATGGCTACACCTTC. Translating it yields CASSADRGTREYGYTF.

The chain joins TRBV5-1 to TRBJ2-6, with D uncertain. The V end lost 6 bases, the J end lost 0 bases, and 10 bases lay between the germline ends. The CDR3 spans 15 residues. CDR1 SGHRS and CDR2 YFSETQ come from the germline V gene. Here the CDR3 reads CASNEAYSGANVLTF. The CDR3 coding sequence is TGCGCCAGCAACGAAGCGTACTCTGGGGCCAACGTCCTGACTTTC.

The gene calls are TRBV27 and TRBJ2-4; TRBD1 is a possible D gene (6 bases). The CDR3 is 17 amino acids. The germline gives CDR1 MNHEY, CDR2 SMNVEV (reference sequence). The ends were cut back, 5 bases at V and 1 base at J, with 18 bases in the middle. The CDR3 loop is CASSRNTGTGAKNIQYF. CDR3 nucleotide sequence: TGTGCCAGCAGTCGTAACACAGGGACGGGGGCCAAAAACATTCAGTACTTC.

The chain combines TRBV5-1 with TRBJ2-7; D possibly corresponds to TRBD1 (6 bases). Germline CDR1 reads SGHRS; CDR2 reads YFSETQ. Trimming took 0 bases from V and 1 from J, leaving 17 bases between them. The CDR3 spans 17 residues. This CDR3 is CASSLASGGRGSYEQYF. Here the CDR3 DNA reads TGCGCCAGCAGCTTGGCCTCCGGAGGCAGGGGATCCTACGAGCAGTACTTC. Filled out from reference TRBV5-1 and TRBJ2-7, the complete variable domain reads KAGVTQTPRYLIKTRGQQVTLSCSPISGHRSVSWYQQTPGQGLQFLFEYFSETQRNKGNFPGRFSGRQFSNSRSEMNVSTLELGDSALYLCASSLASGGRGSYEQYFGPGTRLTVT.

The rearrangement uses TRBV27 and TRBJ2-5; D is possibly TRBD1 or TRBD2 (5 bases each). Per the germline V gene, CDR1 is MNHEY and CDR2 is SMNVEV (reference sequence). This CDR3 has 14 amino acids. V shed 1 base and J shed 5 bases, with 11 bases lying between them. For the CDR3, the DNA is TGTGCCAGCAGTTTATTTAGAGGGGTGGAGACCCAGTACTTC. This gives the protein CASSLFRGVETQYF.

DNA of the CDR3: TGTGCCAGCAGCTTAGGGGGAGGACCTTCATCCTACGAGCAGTACTTC. Protein product: CASSLGGGPSSYEQYF. The chain recombines TRBV7-8 with TRBJ2-7; tentative D call: TRBD2 (6 bases). CDR1 is SGHVS, CDR2 FQNEAQ, per germline. V lost 1 base, J lost 1 base, and 14 bases lay in between. The CDR3 totals 16 residues.

The chain employs TRBV27 and TRBJ1-1; no clear D. Trimming left V 6 bases short and J 0 bases short, with 17 bases between. The germline V gene encodes CDR1 MNHEY and CDR2 SMNVEV (reference sequence). The length of the CDR3 is 16 residues. The CDR3 is CASSQNFGRMNTEAFF. The CDR3 DNA reads as TGTGCCAGCAGCCAAAACTTCGGACGGATGAACACTGAAGCTTTCTTT.

Only a few counts were recorded for this clone. The J gene is TRBJ2-7, the V gene TRBV13; a weak D match, TRBD2 (5 bases). CDR1 and CDR2 (germline): PRHDT, FYEKMQ (reference sequence). The CDR3 length is 13 residues. Trimming pared 5 bases from V and 6 bases from J, leaving 14 bases between. CDR3 in amino acids: CASSADGVFEQYF. Written as DNA, the CDR3 is TGTGCCAGCAGCGCCGACGGGGTCTTCGAGCAGTACTTC.

The chain uses TRBV19 and TRBJ2-5, with D tentatively TRBD2 (6 bases). This CDR3 is built from 11 residues. CDR1 is LNHDA, CDR2 SQIVND, per germline (reference sequence). Trimming removed 8 bases from V and 5 bases from J, with 9 bases in between. In DNA, the CDR3 is TGTGCCAGTCGGGGACTTGAGACCCAGTACTTC. This translates into CASRGLETQYF.

The chain carries TRBV15 and TRBJ2-2, with D perhaps matching TRBD2 (7 bases). Trimming shortened V by 2 bases and J by 5 bases, and 12 bases separated the two germline ends. In germline, CDR1 is LNHNV, CDR2 YYDKDF (reference sequence). This CDR3 is built from 15 residues. Here the CDR3 reads CATSRLGGRTGELFF. In DNA, the CDR3 is TGTGCCACCAGCAGATTGGGGGGGCGAACCGGGGAGCTGTTTTTT.

The genes are TRBV19 and TRBJ2-1, with 16 nucleotides matching TRBD2. Germline CDR1 LNHDA, CDR2 SQIVND (reference sequence). Losses at the gene ends were 2 bases for V and 8 bases for J; bases not matched to a gene: 12. This CDR3 comprises 19 residues. The CDR3 here is CASSIPQGLAGGPVDEQFF. Written as DNA, the CDR3 is TGTGCCAGTAGTATACCTCAGGGACTAGCGGGGGGGCCGGTCGATGAGCAGTTCTTC.

This clone was picked up a small number of times. The chain employs TRBV10-1 and TRBJ2-2; weak D call: TRBD1 (6 bases). Looked up from germline, CDR1 is WNHNN and CDR2 is SYGVQD (reference sequence). V dropped 8 bases and J dropped 1 base, with 11 bases sitting between them. The CDR3 runs 14 residues. In DNA, the CDR3 is TGCGCCAGCTCCGGGACAATGAACACCGGGGAGCTGTTTTTT. Translating gives CASSGTMNTGELFF.

J is TRBJ2-7 and V is TRBV5-1; D possibly corresponds to TRBD2 (5 bases). Germline V lookup: CDR1 SGHRS, CDR2 YFSETQ. V shed 0 bases and J shed 2 bases, with 12 bases lying between them. The CDR3 runs to 15 residues. The CDR3 DNA sequence: TGCGCCAGCAGCTTGGGAGGGTCTCTTACCTACGAGCAGTACTTC. Its translation is CASSLGGSLTYEQYF.

This chain joins TRBV11-2 and TRBJ2-3; 10 bases align to TRBD1. Losses at the gene ends were 5 bases for V and 5 bases for J; bases not matched to a gene: 10. CDR3 size: 16 residues. Looked up from germline, CDR1 is SGHAT and CDR2 is FQNNGV. The CDR3 is CASSRRDRGMIDTQYF. The CDR3 bases are TGTGCCAGCAGCCGTAGGGACAGGGGTATGATAGATACGCAGTATTTT.

J is TRBJ2-5 and V is TRBV24-1, with D maybe TRBD1 (5 bases). The V end was cut by 6 bases, the J end by 5 bases, with 12 bases between. The CDR3 has 13 amino acids. Germline V lookup: CDR1 KGHDR, CDR2 SFDVKD. Here the CDR3 DNA reads TGTGCCACCAGTCCTCAGGGTTCCGAGACCCAGTACTTC. This encodes CATSPQGSETQYF.

The CDR3 protein is CASSTVRQGNTEAFF. The DNA of the CDR3 is TGTGCCAGCAGCACCGTCCGGCAGGGGAACACTGAAGCTTTCTTT. The rearrangement joins TRBV5-6 to TRBJ1-1; the D gene is possibly TRBD1 (5 bases). Germline CDR1 SGHDT, CDR2 YYEEEE. CDR3 size: 15 residues. Trimming took off 4 bases at V and 1 base at J, with 14 bases between the two ends.

CDR3 nucleotides: TGTGCCAGCAGCATCCAGGATGGATACGAGCAGTACTTC. This encodes CASSIQDGYEQYF. The chain links TRBV3-1 (or the pseudogene TRBV3-2) to TRBJ2-7; D remains ambiguous. Trimming stripped 5 bases from V and 4 bases from J, with 12 bases between. The CDR3 loop spans 13 amino acids. In germline, CDR1 is LGHDT, CDR2 YNNKEL (reference sequence).

A word on this clone: Other DNA sequences in this sample translate to the same CDR3. The chain carries TRBV10-3 and TRBJ1-2; TRBD1 agrees at 8 bases. Germline V gives CDR1 ENHRY, CDR2 SYGVKD. The CDR3 consists of 14 residues. V shed 9 bases, J shed 2 bases, and the junction held 8 bases outside the gene matches. CDR3 loop: CAISLTGGNYGYTF. CDR3 DNA sequence: TGTGCCATTAGTTTAACAGGGGGGAACTATGGCTACACCTTC.

This clone was seen just once. The V call is TRBV12-3 or TRBV12-4, the J call TRBJ1-6; D unclear. Trimming left V 4 bases short and J 13 bases short, with 14 bases between. The CDR3 has 13 residues. The CDR3 here is CASSSFRDMPLHF. The CDR3 DNA follows: TGTGCCAGCAGTTCTTTTAGGGATATGCCCCTCCACTTT.